This T cell receptor beta chain was found in a study of blood T cells in healthy people across ages. For every donor, a draw yielded approximately 9.9 milliliters of peripheral blood. Study conclusions and caveats: Leaving the PBMCs unsorted stopped any conclusive comparison of naive versus antigen-experienced cells.

For the second PCR, which ran for roughly 6 to 11 cycles, a sample-barcoded 5' primer and a J-beta primer mix were used. TCRdb reprocessed the 5' RACE reads with MiXCR, giving one entry per CDR3 protein. The repertoire holds approximately 1,700,000 distinct CDR3 sequences, approximately 40% seen once, with approximately 22% in the top ten. This clonotype showed up just a few times. Its antigen remains unknown. This CDR3 is built from 15 residues. Germline V gives CDR1 SGDLS, CDR2 YYNGEE. This receptor was identified in a human donor in good health. The sequenced sample consisted of blood. The chain joins TRBV9 to TRBJ2-4, with 10 bases that match TRBD2. The J call may not be correct, given that the DNA end is closer to TRBJ2-7. The CDR3 is CASSPPASGGYEQYF. CDR3 nucleotide sequence: TGTGCCAGCAGCCCCCCGGCTAGCGGGGGTTACGAGCAGTACTTC.